This T cell receptor (beta chain) was identified in a study of blood T cell repertoires in COVID-19. Study information: Both acute and convalescent COVID-19 samples were obtained from the United States, Italy and Spain.

Per the original methods: Amplified reference gene primers provided the basis for estimating nucleated cell counts. Assay used: immunoSEQ multiplex PCR; TCRdb lists only in-frame clones, some missing. V and J calls and clone size are copied from that table; D and trimming were computed from the DNA. The data contain tens of thousands of clones, roughly 85% of them singletons. Germline V gene data show CDR1 as MNHEY and CDR2 as SVGAGI. The CDR3 is made up of 13 amino acids. V shed 1 base and J shed 6 bases, with 6 bases lying between them. This sequence joins TRBV6-5 and TRBJ1-4, with D perhaps matching TRBD1 (5 bases). Sequencing was done on a sample of peripheral blood. The receptor was derived from a man in his fifties or sixties with acute or convalescent COVID-19. CDR3 loop: CASSYFRDEKLFF. In DNA, the CDR3 is TGTGCCAGCAGTTACTTCAGGGATGAAAAACTGTTTTTT.